The clone carrying this TCR beta chain was seen more than once but under ten times. The CDR3 loop spans 14 amino acids. V lost 6 bases and J lost 5; bases outside the gene matches: 12. CDR1 is GTSNPN, CDR2 SVGIG, per germline (reference sequence). The protocol was immunoSEQ multiplex PCR, while the TCRdb copy is restricted to in-frame clones and leaves out a portion. The sample has approximately 6,200 clones; under 85% are singletons. This sample was included in a study of immune evolution from preneoplasia to lung adenocarcinoma. The wider study: HLA loss of heterozygosity: roughly 7.5% AIS, about 15% MIA, about 30% ADC, none AAH.

J is TRBJ1-1 and V is TRBV30, with 7 bases aligning to TRBD1. This TCR was recovered from a person between 50 and 70 years old with lung adenocarcinoma. The sequencing sample was made of FFPE minimally invasive lung adenocarcinoma tissue. Here the CDR3 DNA reads TGTGCCTGCAGGACGTGGACAGGAGATACTGAAGCTTTCTTT. Its translation: CACRTWTGDTEAFF.